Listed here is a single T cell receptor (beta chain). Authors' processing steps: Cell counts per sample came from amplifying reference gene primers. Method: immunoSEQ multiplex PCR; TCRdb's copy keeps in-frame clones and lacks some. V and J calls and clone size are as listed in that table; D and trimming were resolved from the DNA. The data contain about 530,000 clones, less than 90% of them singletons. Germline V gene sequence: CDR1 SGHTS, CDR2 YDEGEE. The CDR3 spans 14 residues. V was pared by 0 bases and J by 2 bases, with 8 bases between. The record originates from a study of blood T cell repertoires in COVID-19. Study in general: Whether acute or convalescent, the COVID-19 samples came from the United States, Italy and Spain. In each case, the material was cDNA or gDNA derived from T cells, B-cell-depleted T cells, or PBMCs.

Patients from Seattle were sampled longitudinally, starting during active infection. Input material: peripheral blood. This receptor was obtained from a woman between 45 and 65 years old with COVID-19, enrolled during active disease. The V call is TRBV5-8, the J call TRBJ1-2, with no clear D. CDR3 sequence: CASSLAGRNYGYTF. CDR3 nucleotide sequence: TGTGCCAGCAGCTTGGCCGGGAGAAACTATGGCTACACCTTC.